Following are 14 T cell receptor beta chains from one sample sequenced in a study of molecular identifiers for immune sequencing clone quantification. TCRdb re-called the PCR reads with MiXCR, one entry per CDR3 protein. Of roughly 97,000 distinct CDR3 sequences listed, approximately 25% were seen once; the top ten hold about 0.99%. Sequencing was performed on naive CD8+ T cells from blood, with Jurkat cell RNA spiked in. Indicated subset: FACS-sorted CD8+CD4-CCR7+CD45RA+ naive T cells. The receptors were sampled from a human donor in good health. Some libraries in this study had Jurkat cell RNA spiked in.

This clonotype occurred many times. The V and J genes are TRBV19 and TRBJ1-4, with no clear D. CDR3 size: 15 residues. Trimming took 4 bases from V and 3 from J, leaving 12 bases between them. Looked up from germline, CDR1 is LNHDA and CDR2 is SQIVND (reference sequence). CDR3: CASSKAVSANEKLFF. As DNA, the CDR3 is TGTGCCAGTAGTAAAGCGGTGAGCGCTAATGAAAAACTGTTTTTT.

This clonotype appeared many times. The chain couples TRBV19 to TRBJ1-5; 9 nucleotides match TRBD1. This CDR3 has 15 residues. Germline loops: CDR1 LNHDA, CDR2 SQIVND (reference sequence). V lost 5 bases to trimming and J lost 6 bases; unmatched junction nucleotides: 8. The CDR3 spells CASSAQQGASQPQHF. DNA of the CDR3: TGTGCCAGTAGTGCGCAACAGGGGGCGAGTCAGCCCCAGCATTTT.

This clonotype was counted between two and nine times. V gene TRBV7-9 combines with J gene TRBJ2-5, with TRBD2 matching over 7 bases. J lost 4 bases, V lost 5 bases, and 10 bases had no gene match. Germline CDR1 and CDR2: SEHNR and FQNEAQ (reference sequence). The CDR3 extends over 15 amino acids. The CDR3 nucleotides are TGTGCCAGCAGCCCCGTTTGGGGGGGTTCAGAGACCCAGTACTTC. It translates to CASSPVWGGSETQYF.

V and J are TRBV15 and TRBJ1-3; the match to TRBD1 covers 8 bases. The germline CDR1 and CDR2 sequences are LNHNV and YYDKDF (reference sequence). This CDR3 spans 20 amino acids. The ends lost 1 base at V and 0 bases at J; junction bases unmatched: 14. In nucleotides, the CDR3 is TGTGCCACCAGCAGAGTGTCAAATTGGGGACAGGTCATCTCTGGAAACACCATATATTTT. Residues: CATSRVSNWGQVISGNTIYF.

This clonotype was counted ten times or more. The V and J genes are TRBV4-3 and TRBJ1-1; TRBD1 aligns across 7 bases. CDR3 length: 17 residues. With V trimmed by 1 base and J by 0 bases, 8 bases remained unmatched. Germline values: CDR1 LGHNA, CDR2 YSLEER. The CDR3: CASSQALAGGVNTEAFF. In DNA form, the CDR3 reads TGCGCCAGCAGCCAAGCTCTGGCAGGGGGGGTGAACACTGAAGCTTTCTTT.

The chain has TRBV12-3 or TRBV12-4 and TRBJ1-2; TRBD1 matches at 10 bases. The CDR3 runs to 15 residues. The V gene end was trimmed by 2 bases and the J gene end by 7 bases; junction bases not matched to a gene: 7. The CDR3 region has the DNA TGTGCCAGCAGTTTACTCGGACAGGGGGGTGCTGGCTACACCTTC. Its protein is CASSLLGQGGAGYTF.

There are many counts of this clonotype. The rearrangement links TRBV9 to TRBJ1-1; 7 bases align to TRBD1. Per germline, CDR1 SGDLS and CDR2 YYNGEE. With 4 bases clipped from V and 2 bases from J, the junction kept 8 bases outside the gene matches. The CDR3 contains 15 residues. CDR3 loop: CASSPVGDSNTEAFF. The CDR3 bases are TGTGCCAGCAGCCCAGTGGGGGACAGTAACACTGAAGCTTTCTTT.

This clonotype was counted at least ten times. The chain joins TRBV7-9 to TRBJ2-3, with 10 bases fitting TRBD1. The CDR3 is 16 residues long. The germline V gene has CDR1 SEHNR and CDR2 FQNEAQ (reference sequence). Trimming took 5 bases from V and 6 from J; bases not matched to a gene: 11. This CDR3 reads CASSPTTGGMWDTQYF. In DNA, the CDR3 is TGTGCCAGCAGCCCGACGACAGGGGGCATGTGGGATACGCAGTATTTT.

This clonotype was counted many times. The CDR3 region is CASSTHYDRSSYEQYF. The CDR3, as DNA: TGTGCCAGCAGTACGCATTATGACAGGTCCTCCTACGAGCAGTACTTC. This rearrangement joins TRBV27 to TRBJ2-7, with a possible D match to TRBD1 (6 bases). V lost 5 bases to trimming and J lost 0 bases, with 17 bases between them. CDR1 is MNHEY and CDR2 is SMNVEV in the germline V gene (reference sequence). The CDR3 has 16 residues.

In this sample, this clonotype turned up many times. The chain is built from TRBV7-9 and TRBJ2-3, with D hard to call. The CDR3 is 13 amino acids. V was shortened by 5 bases and J by 2 bases, with 8 bases between the two germline ends. CDR1 is SEHNR, CDR2 FQNEAQ, per germline (reference sequence). The CDR3 nucleotides are TGTGCCAGCAGCCCCCCGGCCACAGATACGCAGTATTTT. The encoded protein is CASSPPATDTQYF.

Concerning this clonotype: A junction boundary mismatches the germline segment, possibly from a read error. The gene calls are TRBV5-6 and TRBJ2-3; D is possibly TRBD2 (5 bases). The CDR3 extends over 19 amino acids. CDR1 and CDR2 from the germline V gene are SGHDT and YYEEEE. The CDR3 sequence: CASSQPPAAGSPSTDTRYF. CDR3 nucleotides: TGTGCCAGCAGCCAACCCCCTGCGGCGGGCAGCCCTAGCACAGATACGCGGTATTTT. Drawing the rest from reference TRBV5-6 and TRBJ2-3, the complete variable domain is DAGVTQSPTHLIKTRGQQVTLRCSPKSGHDTVSWYQQALGQGPQFIFQYYEEEERQRGNFPDRFSGHQFPNYSSELNVNALLLGDSALYLCASSQPPAAGSPSTDTRYFGPGTRLTVL.

With respect to this clonotype: The junction departs from the called germline gene at one end, perhaps through a read error. This chain connects TRBV29-1 to TRBJ2-1, with 7 bases lining up with TRBD2. CDR1 is SQVTM, CDR2 ANQGSEA, per germline. CDR3 size: 17 residues. In nucleotides, the CDR3 is TGCAGCGTTGGGGGTACGTTGAGGGATTTTCGGGGGGATGAGCAGCTCTTC. It translates to CSVGGTLRDFRGDEQLF.

In this sample, this clonotype turned up many times. The chain carries TRBV6-2 or TRBV6-3 and TRBJ2-7, with a tentative D call TRBD1 (6 bases). Deletions cut 4 bases from V and 2 bases from J, with 9 bases between. The CDR3 totals 13 residues. Looked up from germline, CDR1 is MNHEY and CDR2 is SVGEGT. The CDR3 DNA is TGTGCCAGCAGTTGGACAGACGCCTACGAGCAGTACTTC. Protein sequence: CASSWTDAYEQYF.

This clonotype was seen ten or more times. The rearrangement joins TRBV27 to TRBJ2-1; D might be TRBD1 (5 bases). The germline CDR1 and CDR2 sequences are MNHEY and SMNVEV (reference sequence). Between the trimmed V and J ends, which lost 4 bases and 3 bases, there was a span of 7 bases. CDR3 length: 13 residues. CDR3 DNA: TGTGCCAGCAGTTATACAGGCTACAATGAGCAGTTCTTC. This encodes CASSYTGYNEQFF.